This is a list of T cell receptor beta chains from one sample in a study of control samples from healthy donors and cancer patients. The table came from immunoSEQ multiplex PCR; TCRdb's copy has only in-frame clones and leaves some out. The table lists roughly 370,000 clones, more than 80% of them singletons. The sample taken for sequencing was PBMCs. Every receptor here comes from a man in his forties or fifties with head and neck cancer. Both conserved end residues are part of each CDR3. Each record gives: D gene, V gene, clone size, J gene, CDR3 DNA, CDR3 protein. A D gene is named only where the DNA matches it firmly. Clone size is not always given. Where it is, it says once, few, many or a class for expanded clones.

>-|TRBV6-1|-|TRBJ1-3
TGTGCCAGCAGTGAATCTCAGGGGCTACCTGGAAACACCATATATTTT
CASSESQGLPGNTIYF
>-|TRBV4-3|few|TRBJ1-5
TGCGCCAGCAGCCAAGACAGTGGGGCGGTTCAGCCCCAGCATTTT
CASSQDSGAVQPQHF
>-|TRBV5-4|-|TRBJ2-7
TGTGCCAGCAGCTCCCCAGGGCGTTACGAGCAGTACTTC
CASSSPGRYEQYF
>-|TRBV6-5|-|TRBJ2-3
TGTGCCAGCAGGGCAGTAAACACGGATACGCAGTATTTT
CASRAVNTDTQYF
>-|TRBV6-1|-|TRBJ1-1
TGTGCCAGCAGTGAAGCTGCCACAGGACCTATGAACACTGAAGCTTTCTTT
CASSEAATGPMNTEAFF
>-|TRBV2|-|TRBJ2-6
TGTGCCAGCAGTGAACAGGGGGGTCGGGCCAACGTCCTGACTTTC
CASSEQGGRANVLTF
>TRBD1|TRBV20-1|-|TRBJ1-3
TGCAGTGCTAGTCTTCAGGGGGCGAGTGGAAACACCATATATTTT
CSASLQGASGNTIYF
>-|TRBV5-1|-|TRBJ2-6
TGCGCCAGCAGTACAAAATCCTCTGGGGCCAACGTCCTGACTTTC
CASSTKSSGANVLTF
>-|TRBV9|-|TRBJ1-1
TGTGCCAGCAGCGTAGTTAACACTGAAGCTTTCTTT
CASSVVNTEAFF
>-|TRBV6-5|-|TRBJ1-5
TGTGCCAGCAGATCCGGGACCGAGTACAATCAGCCCCAGCATTTT
CASRSGTEYNQPQHF
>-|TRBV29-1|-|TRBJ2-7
TGCAGCGTTGGGATTCGGATGGGGTACGAGCAGTACTTC
CSVGIRMGYEQYF
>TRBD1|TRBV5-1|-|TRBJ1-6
TGCGCCAGCAGCGCAGGACAGGACGCGAACTCCTATAATTCACCCCTCCACTTT
CASSAGQDANSYNSPLHF
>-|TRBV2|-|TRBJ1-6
TGTGCCAGCACCTCGGTGATGAGCTCCTATAATTCACCCCTCCACTTT
CASTSVMSSYNSPLHF
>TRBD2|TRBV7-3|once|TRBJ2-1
TGTGCCAGCAGCTTACCACCTAGCGGGGGGGACGAGCAGTTCTTC
CASSLPPSGGDEQFF
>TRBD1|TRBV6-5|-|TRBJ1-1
TGTGCCAGCAACCCGGGACAGCTGAACACTGAAGCTTTCTTT
CASNPGQLNTEAFF
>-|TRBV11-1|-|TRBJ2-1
TGTGCCAGCAGCTTCGCCTCGGGTCTCAATGAGCAGTTCTTC
CASSFASGLNEQFF
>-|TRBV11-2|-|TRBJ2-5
TGTGCCAGCAGCCCAGTCGGAGGGGTCCCCGGCGAGACCCAGTACTTC
CASSPVGGVPGETQYF
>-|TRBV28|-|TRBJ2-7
TGTGCCAGCATTAGAGGAGGGGTCTCCTACGAGCAGTACTTC
CASIRGGVSYEQYF
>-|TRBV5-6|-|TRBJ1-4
TGTGCCAGCAGCTTGTCAGGGCTGGCAACTAATGAAAAACTGTTTTTT
CASSLSGLATNEKLFF
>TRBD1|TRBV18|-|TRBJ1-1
TGTGCCAGCTCCCGCTCAGGGGGAGGAACTGAAGCTTTCTTT
CASSRSGGGTEAFF
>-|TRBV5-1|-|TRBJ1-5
TGCGCCAGCAGCGAGGGATCCGCGGTGGGTCAGCCCCAGCATTTT
CASSEGSAVGQPQHF
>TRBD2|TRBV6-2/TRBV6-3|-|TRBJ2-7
TGTGCCAGCAGTGCCAGGCGAGCGGGGGCCCCCCTAGAGCAGTACTTC
CASSARRAGAPLEQYF
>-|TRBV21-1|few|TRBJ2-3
TGTGCCAGCAGGCCGGGGCGGGAGAACACAGATACGCAGTATTTT
CASRPGRENTDTQYF
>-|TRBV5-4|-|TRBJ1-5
TGTGCCAGCAGCTTAGGCGGGAGTAGCAATCAGCCCCAGCATTTT
CASSLGGSSNQPQHF
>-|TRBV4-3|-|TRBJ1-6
TGCGCCAGCAGCCAAGACCGGAGCTCCTATAATTCACCCCTCCACTTT
CASSQDRSSYNSPLHF
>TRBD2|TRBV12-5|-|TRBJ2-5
TGTGCTAGTGGTTTGGGGACTAGCGGGATCCAAGAGACCCAGTACTTC
CASGLGTSGIQETQYF
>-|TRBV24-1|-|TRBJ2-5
TGTGCCACCAGTGATCCGATGGGGGACCAGCGAGAGACCCAGTACTTC
CATSDPMGDQRETQYF
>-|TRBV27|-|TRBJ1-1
TGTGCCAGCAGTTTTCGTTCCGCCTCTGAAGCTTTCTTT
CASSFRSASEAFF
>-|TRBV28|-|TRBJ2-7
TGTGCCAGCAGTTTAGGTCCGCGTAAGAGCTCCTACGAGCAGTACTTC
CASSLGPRKSSYEQYF
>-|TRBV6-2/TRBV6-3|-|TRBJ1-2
TGTGCCAGCAGTTACCATCAGGAGGACTATGGCTACACCTTC
CASSYHQEDYGYTF
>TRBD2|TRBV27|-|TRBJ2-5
TGTGCCAGCAGTTTCCTCACTAGCGGGGCTTCGAGAGAGACCCAGTACTTC
CASSFLTSGASRETQYF
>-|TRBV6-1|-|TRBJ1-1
TGTGCCAGCAGTGAAACCAGGGTTTCCACTGAAGCTTTCTTT
CASSETRVSTEAFF
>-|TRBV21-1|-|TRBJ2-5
TGTGCCAGTATGTCGGGACTAGCGGGAAGGGAGACCCAGTACTTC
CASMSGLAGRETQYF
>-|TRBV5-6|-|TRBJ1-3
TGTGCCAGCAGCTTGTTGACAAACTCTGGAAACACCATATATTTT
CASSLLTNSGNTIYF
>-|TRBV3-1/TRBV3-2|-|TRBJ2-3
TGTGCCAGCAGCCAAGAGGTGGGGGGGCCCTCAGATACGCAGTATTTT
CASSQEVGGPSDTQYF
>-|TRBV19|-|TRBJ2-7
TGTGCCAGTAGTATGACGTCGGCCGGTCAGTACGAGCAGTACTTC
CASSMTSAGQYEQYF
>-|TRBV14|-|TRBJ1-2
TGTGCCAGCAGCCAAGTGGCGTATGGCTACACCTTC
CASSQVAYGYTF
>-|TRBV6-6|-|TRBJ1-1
TGTGCCAGCAGTTCTATGCTTTTGGACACTGAAGCTTTCTTT
CASSSMLLDTEAFF
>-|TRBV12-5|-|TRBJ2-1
TGTGCTAGTGGCTTGTCGAGCGGCGAGCAGTTCTTC
CASGLSSGEQFF
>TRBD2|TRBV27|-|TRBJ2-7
TGTGCCAGCAGTTTATGGGGGAGGGCCAGAGAGCAGTACTTC
CASSLWGRAREQYF
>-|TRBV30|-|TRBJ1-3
TGTGCCTGGAGTTTGGGGTTTAGCGAAAACACCATATATTTT
CAWSLGFSENTIYF
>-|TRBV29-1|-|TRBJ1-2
TGCAGCGTTGGGAACAGGAGCATCTATGGCTACACCTTC
CSVGNRSIYGYTF
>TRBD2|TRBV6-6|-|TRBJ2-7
TGTGCCAGCAGCCCGGGGGGACTAGCGGCGGTCTACGAGCAGTACTTC
CASSPGGLAAVYEQYF
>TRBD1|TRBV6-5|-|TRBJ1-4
TGTGCCAGCAGTTCCCGGACAGGAGGGTGGAATGAAAAACTGTTTTTT
CASSSRTGGWNEKLFF
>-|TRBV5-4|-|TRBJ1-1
TGTGCCAGCAGCTTGGGTGTTGTGAACACTGAAGCTTTCTTT
CASSLGVVNTEAFF
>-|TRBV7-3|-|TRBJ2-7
TGTGCCAGCAGCTTAAATCGGGCACCTTCCTACGAGCAGTACTTC
CASSLNRAPSYEQYF
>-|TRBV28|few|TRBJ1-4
TGTGCCAGCAGTTCTCGGACAGTCGCAACTAATGAAAAACTGTTTTTT
CASSSRTVATNEKLFF
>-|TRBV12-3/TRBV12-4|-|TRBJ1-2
TGTGCCAGCACTAAAAACTTCGGCTACACCTTC
CASTKNFGYTF